Listed here are 4 T cell receptor beta chains from one sample, sequenced in a study of blood T cell repertoires in COVID-19. TCRdb's table, derived via immunoSEQ multiplex PCR, lists solely in-frame clones and lacks some. Of roughly 130,000 clones listed, roughly 84% are singletons. The sample taken for sequencing was peripheral blood. The receptors were sampled from a man aged 25-45 years with COVID-19, enrolled during active disease.

The V and J genes are TRBV19 and TRBJ2-3, with a weak D call TRBD2 (5 bases). The CDR3 contains 14 residues. Per germline, CDR1 LNHDA and CDR2 SQIVND (reference sequence). V dropped 3 bases and J dropped 0 bases, with 7 bases sitting between them. As DNA, the CDR3 is TGTGCCAGTAGTATGGGAGTAAGCACAGATACGCAGTATTTT. Translation gives CASSMGVSTDTQYF.

The chain combines TRBV4-3 with TRBJ2-1; D might be TRBD2 (5 bases). Germline lookup yields CDR1 LGHNA and CDR2 YSLEER. Trimming left V 5 bases short and J 0 bases short, with 17 bases between. CDR3 size: 17 residues. CDR3 DNA sequence: TGCGCCAGCAGCGCCAATAACCCCCGGGGCTCCTACAATGAGCAGTTCTTC. This codes for CASSANNPRGSYNEQFF.

This clone showed up just once. This rearrangement joins TRBV2 to TRBJ2-3; TRBD1 matches at 8 bases. V lost 3 bases to trimming and J lost 2 bases; unmatched junction nucleotides: 13. The CDR3 runs 18 residues. Germline V lookup: CDR1 SNHLY, CDR2 FYNNEI. In DNA, the CDR3 is TGTGCCAGCAGTGATTCGGACAGGGACTTAGGAAACACAGATACGCAGTATTTT. The encoded protein is CASSDSDRDLGNTDTQYF.

The J gene is TRBJ2-1, the V gene TRBV10-3; 8 nucleotides agree with TRBD1. V trimming: 2 bases; J trimming: 9 bases; junction bases outside the gene matches: 12. CDR1 is ENHRY and CDR2 is SYGVKD in the germline V gene. The CDR3 consists of 16 residues. The CDR3 is CAISEPGQGSGREQFF. The CDR3 DNA follows: TGTGCCATCAGTGAGCCCGGACAGGGATCGGGGCGTGAGCAGTTCTTC.